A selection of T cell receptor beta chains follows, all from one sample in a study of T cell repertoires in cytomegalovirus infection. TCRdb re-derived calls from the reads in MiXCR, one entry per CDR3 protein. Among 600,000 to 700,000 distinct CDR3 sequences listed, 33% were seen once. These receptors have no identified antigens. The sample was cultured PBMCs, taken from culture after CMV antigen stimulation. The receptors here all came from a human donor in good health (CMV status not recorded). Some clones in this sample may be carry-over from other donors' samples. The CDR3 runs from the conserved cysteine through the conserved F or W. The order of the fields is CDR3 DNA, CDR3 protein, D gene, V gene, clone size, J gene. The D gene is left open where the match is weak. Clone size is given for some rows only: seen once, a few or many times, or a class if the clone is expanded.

CDR3nt: TGTGCCAGCAGTTTCCGGCCAGGGGGCAGGAATTCACCCCTCCACTTT
CDR3aa: CASSFRPGGRNSPLHF
d_gene: TRBD1
v_gene: TRBV5-4
abundance: -
j_gene: TRBJ1-6

CDR3nt: TGCAGTGCCTTAATGCAGTGGAATCAGCCCCAGCATTTT
CDR3aa: CSALMQWNQPQHF
d_gene: -
v_gene: TRBV20-1
abundance: -
j_gene: TRBJ1-5

CDR3nt: TGTGCCAGCAGCTCCCGATTAAATGAAAAACTGTTTTTT
CDR3aa: CASSSRLNEKLFF
d_gene: -
v_gene: TRBV7-2
abundance: many
j_gene: TRBJ1-4

CDR3nt: TGTGCCAGCAGTTTACAGGGCTACACCGGGGAGCTGTTTTTT
CDR3aa: CASSLQGYTGELFF
d_gene: -
v_gene: TRBV28
abundance: once
j_gene: TRBJ2-2

CDR3nt: TGTGCCAGCAGTTGGACAGGGAGGTCGAATGGCTACACCTTC
CDR3aa: CASSWTGRSNGYTF
d_gene: TRBD1
v_gene: TRBV12-3/TRBV12-4
abundance: many
j_gene: TRBJ1-2

CDR3nt: TGTGCCAGCAGCTTAGAGGATCGGCCCCAGCATTTT
CDR3aa: CASSLEDRPQHF
d_gene: -
v_gene: TRBV7-8
abundance: few
j_gene: TRBJ1-5

CDR3nt: TGTGCCAGCAGGACCGGGATCTATAATTCACCCCTCCACTTT
CDR3aa: CASRTGIYNSPLHF
d_gene: -
v_gene: TRBV6-2/TRBV6-3
abundance: few
j_gene: TRBJ1-6

CDR3nt: TGTGCCACCAGAGCTGGCAGGGGCTACGAGCAGTACTTC
CDR3aa: CATRAGRGYEQYF
d_gene: -
v_gene: TRBV15
abundance: -
j_gene: TRBJ2-7

CDR3nt: TGCAGTGCGCTTTCGGGGGCGCAGGGCTATGGCTACACCTTC
CDR3aa: CSALSGAQGYGYTF
d_gene: -
v_gene: TRBV20-1
abundance: -
j_gene: TRBJ1-2

CDR3nt: TGTGCCAGCAGCCCCCAGCGGGGAGGCTCCTTCTACGAGCAGTACTTC
CDR3aa: CASSPQRGGSFYEQYF
d_gene: TRBD2
v_gene: TRBV7-8
abundance: few
j_gene: TRBJ2-7

CDR3nt: TGTGCCAGCACACCTGCGGCTTCTAACACAGATACGCAGTATTTT
CDR3aa: CASTPAASNTDTQYF
d_gene: -
v_gene: TRBV7-9
abundance: few
j_gene: TRBJ2-3

CDR3nt: TGTGCCAGCAGCCCGGGACATTCCTCTGGCACAGATACGCAGTATTTT
CDR3aa: CASSPGHSSGTDTQYF
d_gene: -
v_gene: TRBV7-2
abundance: many
j_gene: TRBJ2-3

CDR3nt: TGCGCCAGGACCGGGCTTACGGAAGATCAGCCCCAGCATTTT
CDR3aa: CARTGLTEDQPQHF
d_gene: -
v_gene: TRBV5-1
abundance: few
j_gene: TRBJ1-5

CDR3nt: TGTGCCAGCAGTCCCACGTTACAAAACATTCAGTACTTC
CDR3aa: CASSPTLQNIQYF
d_gene: -
v_gene: TRBV12-3/TRBV12-4
abundance: -
j_gene: TRBJ2-4

CDR3nt: TGCAGCGTCGAGGCGGGACAGGGAGATACGCAGTATTTT
CDR3aa: CSVEAGQGDTQYF
d_gene: TRBD1
v_gene: TRBV29-1
abundance: -
j_gene: TRBJ2-3

CDR3nt: TGTGCCACCAGCAGACCCTCAACGAACACTGAAGCTTTCTTT
CDR3aa: CATSRPSTNTEAFF
d_gene: -
v_gene: TRBV15
abundance: -
j_gene: TRBJ1-1

CDR3nt: TGTGCCAGTATTGAGAACGGCGAGCAGTTCTTC
CDR3aa: CASIENGEQFF
d_gene: -
v_gene: TRBV25-1
abundance: few
j_gene: TRBJ2-1

CDR3nt: TGTGCCAGCACCCTTGGGGGTACGAGTGGCTACACCTTC
CDR3aa: CASTLGGTSGYTF
d_gene: -
v_gene: TRBV2
abundance: -
j_gene: TRBJ1-2

CDR3nt: TGTGCCAGCAGCAGTCGAGCCCTCTCGAAGCAGTACTTC
CDR3aa: CASSSRALSKQYF
d_gene: -
v_gene: TRBV7-2
abundance: few
j_gene: TRBJ2-7

CDR3nt: TGTGCCAGCACGCGAACAGGGGGAACCTGGGGGGAGCTGTTTTTT
CDR3aa: CASTRTGGTWGELFF
d_gene: TRBD1
v_gene: TRBV9
abundance: once
j_gene: TRBJ2-2

CDR3nt: TGTGCCAGCAGCTTATTCAAATGGGGGAGCGAGCAGTACTTC
CDR3aa: CASSLFKWGSEQYF
d_gene: -
v_gene: TRBV7-2
abundance: -
j_gene: TRBJ2-7

CDR3nt: TGTGCCAGCAGTTCGACAGGTTCGACTAATGAAAAACTGTTTTTT
CDR3aa: CASSSTGSTNEKLFF
d_gene: -
v_gene: TRBV12-3/TRBV12-4
abundance: few
j_gene: TRBJ1-4

CDR3nt: TGCGCCAGCAGCCAACCCGACGGAAGCAATCAGCCCCAGCATTTT
CDR3aa: CASSQPDGSNQPQHF
d_gene: -
v_gene: TRBV4-1
abundance: -
j_gene: TRBJ1-5

CDR3nt: TGTGCCAGCAGCTGGGGCCTGGTTGAAAAACTGTTTTTT
CDR3aa: CASSWGLVEKLFF
d_gene: -
v_gene: TRBV12-3/TRBV12-4
abundance: -
j_gene: TRBJ1-4

CDR3nt: TGTGCCAGCAGCGCCAGGGGACGAGCTTTCTTT
CDR3aa: CASSARGRAFF
d_gene: -
v_gene: TRBV12-3/TRBV12-4
abundance: -
j_gene: TRBJ1-1

CDR3nt: TGTGCCAGTAGTGACCCGGGGGACGCTTTCTTT
CDR3aa: CASSDPGDAFF
d_gene: -
v_gene: TRBV19
abundance: -
j_gene: TRBJ1-1

CDR3nt: TGCAGTGCAGCGAGCCCCACCAGCACAGATACGCAGTATTTT
CDR3aa: CSAASPTSTDTQYF
d_gene: -
v_gene: TRBV20-1
abundance: -
j_gene: TRBJ2-3

CDR3nt: TGTGCCAGCAGATTAAATGGCGGGTCCTCTAGCACAGATACGCAGTATTTT
CDR3aa: CASRLNGGSSSTDTQYF
d_gene: -
v_gene: TRBV5-4
abundance: -
j_gene: TRBJ2-3

CDR3nt: TGTGCCAGCAGCGAATCGGGACAGTTGGAATACACCATATATTTT
CDR3aa: CASSESGQLEYTIYF
d_gene: TRBD1
v_gene: TRBV7-9
abundance: many
j_gene: TRBJ1-3

CDR3nt: TGTGCCAGTCAAACTAGCGGAGAGACCCAGTACTTC
CDR3aa: CASQTSGETQYF
d_gene: TRBD2
v_gene: TRBV7-2
abundance: few
j_gene: TRBJ2-5

CDR3nt: TGTGCCAGCAGTTACTCGTCAGGGTTTGGTAGTAGTCAGCCCCAGCATTTT
CDR3aa: CASSYSSGFGSSQPQHF
d_gene: -
v_gene: TRBV6-6
abundance: few
j_gene: TRBJ1-5

CDR3nt: TGTGCCAGCAGCACACTAGCGGGGGGGGATAGCTCCTACAATGTGCAGTTCTTC
CDR3aa: CASSTLAGGDSSYNVQFF
d_gene: TRBD2
v_gene: TRBV5-4
abundance: -
j_gene: TRBJ2-1

CDR3nt: TGTGCCAGCAGTTCTAGCGATGAGCAGTTCTTC
CDR3aa: CASSSSDEQFF
d_gene: -
v_gene: TRBV6-2/TRBV6-3
abundance: few
j_gene: TRBJ2-1

CDR3nt: -
CDR3aa: CASSSSGGGTGQVYYEQYF
d_gene: -
v_gene: TRBV27
abundance: few
j_gene: TRBJ2-7

CDR3nt: TGTGCCAGCAGCTTTATGACTAGCTCCTACGAGCAGTACTTC
CDR3aa: CASSFMTSSYEQYF
d_gene: -
v_gene: TRBV7-8
abundance: few
j_gene: TRBJ2-7

CDR3nt: TGCAGTGCTAGGGACAGGGGGCGATCGACCCTCAACACTGAAGCTTTCTTT
CDR3aa: CSARDRGRSTLNTEAFF
d_gene: TRBD1
v_gene: TRBV20-1
abundance: -
j_gene: TRBJ1-1

CDR3nt: TGTGCCACCCAGAGAAGGGGTAGAAACGTAGGTGAAAAACTGTTTTTT
CDR3aa: CATQRRGRNVGEKLFF
d_gene: -
v_gene: TRBV5-3
abundance: -
j_gene: TRBJ1-4

CDR3nt: TGCGCCAGCAGTGGGGTACGGGGCGGTCACGGGAATGAGCAGTTCTTC
CDR3aa: CASSGVRGGHGNEQFF
d_gene: -
v_gene: TRBV10-2
abundance: -
j_gene: TRBJ2-1

CDR3nt: TGTGCCAGCAGCCCCTCCGCTTTAGGTCCCTACGAGCAGTACTTC
CDR3aa: CASSPSALGPYEQYF
d_gene: -
v_gene: TRBV11-2
abundance: -
j_gene: TRBJ2-7

CDR3nt: TGTGCCATCAGTGAGTCATTAGCGGGGACCGGCACAGATACGCAGTATTTT
CDR3aa: CAISESLAGTGTDTQYF
d_gene: TRBD2
v_gene: TRBV10-3
abundance: -
j_gene: TRBJ2-3

CDR3nt: TGTGCCAGCAGCTTAGAGCAGCCCAAATATCAGCCCCAGTATTTT
CDR3aa: CASSLEQPKYQPQYF
d_gene: -
v_gene: TRBV7-6
abundance: -
j_gene: TRBJ2-3

CDR3nt: TGTGCCAGCAGCCCCGGGGGGGCCGTCTACAATGAGCAGTTCTTC
CDR3aa: CASSPGGAVYNEQFF
d_gene: TRBD2
v_gene: TRBV6-1
abundance: -
j_gene: TRBJ2-1

CDR3nt: TGTGCCAGCAGTGATGAACAGCCCCAGCATTTT
CDR3aa: CASSDEQPQHF
d_gene: -
v_gene: TRBV2
abundance: few
j_gene: TRBJ1-5

CDR3nt: TGTGCCAGCGAGTCCCAGGCTAGCACAGATACGCAGTATTTT
CDR3aa: CASESQASTDTQYF
d_gene: -
v_gene: TRBV2
abundance: few
j_gene: TRBJ2-3

CDR3nt: TGTGCCTGGATCAAGACAGGGGGGAGCACTGAAGCTTTCTTT
CDR3aa: CAWIKTGGSTEAFF
d_gene: TRBD1
v_gene: TRBV30
abundance: -
j_gene: TRBJ1-1

CDR3nt: TGTGCCAGTAGAACTAGCGGAGGGGAGGAGCAGTTCTTC
CDR3aa: CASRTSGGEEQFF
d_gene: TRBD2
v_gene: TRBV19
abundance: -
j_gene: TRBJ2-1